This TCR beta chain was identified during a study of CD8+CD57+ T cells in acquired aplastic anemia. This clonotype occurred a few times. Its antigen remains unknown. V lost 8 bases and J 6 bases, leaving 16 bases between the germline ends. Germline V gives CDR1 SNHLY, CDR2 FYNNEI. The CDR3 has 13 residues. It was patients with CD8+CD57+ cell expansion by flow cytometry who were chosen for sequencing. Study observations and caveats: Patients and controls turned out to have roughly 31 CD8+ CDR3 sequences in common.

Genomic DNA constituted the template upon which TCR beta VDJ and CDR3 profiling was performed. TCRdb called the reads again in MiXCR, with one record for every CDR3 protein. This sample carries approximately 120,000 distinct CDR3 sequences, about 40% of them seen once, and the ten largest clones take about 3%. The chain has TRBV2 and TRBJ1-2; TRBD1 might be the D (6 bases). The sample taken for sequencing was sorted CD4+, CD8+, or CD8+CD57+ T cells (not recorded which) from PBMCs. This receptor was obtained from a human donor with aplastic anemia. The CDR3 coding sequence is TGTGCCAGCGGCGTCGGGCCAGGGGATGGCTACACCTTC. Its translation is CASGVGPGDGYTF.